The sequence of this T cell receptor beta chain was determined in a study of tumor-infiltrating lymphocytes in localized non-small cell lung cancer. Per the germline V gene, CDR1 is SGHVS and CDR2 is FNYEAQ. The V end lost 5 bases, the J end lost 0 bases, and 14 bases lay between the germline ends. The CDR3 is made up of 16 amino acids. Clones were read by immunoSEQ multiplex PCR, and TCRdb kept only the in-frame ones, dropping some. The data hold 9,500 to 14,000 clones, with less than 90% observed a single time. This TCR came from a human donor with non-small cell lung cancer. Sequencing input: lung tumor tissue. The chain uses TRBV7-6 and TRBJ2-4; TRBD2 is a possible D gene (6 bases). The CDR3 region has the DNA TGTGCCAGCAGCCCCCTCCGCGGGAAAGCCAAAAACATTCAGTACTTC. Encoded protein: CASSPLRGKAKNIQYF.